This T cell receptor beta chain appears in the sequencing data of a study of control samples from healthy donors and cancer patients. The germline V gene has CDR1 MGHDK and CDR2 SYGVNS. This CDR3 contains 16 residues. Trimming pared 2 bases from V and 2 bases from J, leaving 13 bases between. This clone turned up a few times. The table came from immunoSEQ multiplex PCR; TCRdb's copy has only in-frame clones and leaves some out. The repertoire holds 130,000 to 150,000 clones, about 85% seen once, with around 9% in the top ten. The sequenced sample consisted of blood. This chain connects TRBV25-1 to TRBJ1-5; maybe TRBD1 (5 bases). The TCR originated in a woman under 40 in good health. The CDR3 protein is CASSEAGGLGNQPQHF. CDR3 sequence (DNA): TGTGCCAGCAGTGAAGCGGGGGGGTTAGGCAATCAGCCCCAGCATTTT. The complete variable domain, with remaining parts taken from reference TRBV25-1 and TRBJ1-5, reads EADIYQTPRYLVIGTGKKITLECSQTMGHDKMYWYQQDPGMELHLIHYSYGVNSTEKGDLSSESTVSRIRTEHFPLTLESARPSHTSQYLCASSEAGGLGNQPQHFGDGTRLSIL.